Listed below are T cell receptor beta chains from one sample, sequenced in a study of control samples from healthy donors and cancer patients. Generated by immunoSEQ multiplex PCR, the TCRdb table keeps only in-frame clones and is missing some. The sample comprises some 120,000 clones, 80% to 90% of which are singletons, and about 1.1% rests with the top ten. The sample comprised PBMCs. Receptors were obtained from a woman between 45 and 65 years old with colorectal cancer. Both conserved end residues are part of each CDR3. The D gene is left open where the match is weak. Size is omitted from some rows. Given values are once, few, many or a class for expanded clones.

.	.	TRBV9	TRBJ1-2	TGTGCCAGCAGCGTAGCTGTGGCAGATACAAACTATGGCTACACCTTC	CASSVAVADTNYGYTF
TRBD1	.	TRBV6-5	TRBJ2-7	TGTGCCAGCAGTTATCACGGGACAGGGGGCTACGAGCAGTACTTC	CASSYHGTGGYEQYF
TRBD1	.	TRBV7-9	TRBJ2-7	TGTGCCAGCAGCCTACTGCCGGGGACAGGGGTCTACGAGCAGTACTTC	CASSLLPGTGVYEQYF
.	.	TRBV10-2	TRBJ2-7	TGCGCCAGCAGTGATGGAAGCTCCTACGAGCAGTACTTC	CASSDGSSYEQYF
.	.	TRBV2	TRBJ2-7	TGTGCCAGCAGGGCAGCTAGCTCCTACGAGCAGTACTTC	CASRAASSYEQYF
TRBD1	.	TRBV7-2	TRBJ2-4	TGTGCCAGCAGCTTATCCCCAGGGGGCGAAAACATTCAGTACTTC	CASSLSPGGENIQYF
TRBD2	.	TRBV7-3	TRBJ2-5	TGTGCCAGCAGCTTAGGGTTAGCGGGAGGGATGGAGACCCAGTACTTC	CASSLGLAGGMETQYF
.	.	TRBV10-3	TRBJ1-2	TGTGCCATCAGTGCCAGGGAGAGGTTTTATGGCTACACCTTC	CAISARERFYGYTF
.	once	TRBV28	TRBJ1-6	TGTGCCAGCAGTTCCGGGACGGAGGGTCGGGGGGTCCCCCTCCACTTT	CASSSGTEGRGVPLHF
.	once	TRBV6-5	TRBJ2-7	TGTGCCAGCAGTAAGTCTTGGACCTCCTACGAGCAGTACTTC	CASSKSWTSYEQYF
TRBD2	.	TRBV3-1/TRBV3-2	TRBJ2-5	TGTGCCAGCAGCCAACCTGGGGACTTAGCGGGGGGCCAAGAGACCCAGTACTTC	CASSQPGDLAGGQETQYF
.	.	TRBV7-9	TRBJ1-1	TGTGCCAGCAGCTCTAGACAGGCTCCCAGGCACACTGAAGCTTTCTTT	CASSSRQAPRHTEAFF
.	.	TRBV19	TRBJ1-1	TGTGCCAGTAGTATGGACCATATGAACACTGAAGCTTTCTTT	CASSMDHMNTEAFF
.	.	TRBV19	TRBJ1-5	TGTGCCAGTAGTTCGGAGGTAGGGCTAAATCAGCCCCAGCATTTT	CASSSEVGLNQPQHF
TRBD2	.	TRBV5-1	TRBJ2-1	TGCGCCAGCAGCTCACCAGCGGGATCCTCCTACAATGAGCAGTTCTTC	CASSSPAGSSYNEQFF
TRBD1	.	TRBV7-9	TRBJ2-1	TGTGCCAGCAGCTGGGGACAGGGAACGTTCAATGAGCAGTTCTTC	CASSWGQGTFNEQFF
.	.	TRBV20-1	TRBJ2-1	TGCAGTGCTAGTCCGTCCTACAATGAGCAGTTCTTC	CSASPSYNEQFF
TRBD1	.	TRBV6-5	TRBJ1-1	TGTGCCAGTGGTGGGACAGGGATGAACACTGAAGCTTTCTTT	CASGGTGMNTEAFF
.	.	TRBV11-3	TRBJ2-5	TGTGCCAGCAGCTTAGCGGCGGGGACCCAGTACTTC	CASSLAAGTQYF
.	.	TRBV21-1	TRBJ1-1	TGTGCCAGCAGTCGTGGCACTGAAGCTTTCTTT	CASSRGTEAFF
.	.	TRBV3-1/TRBV3-2	TRBJ2-7	TGTGCCAGCAGCCGGTCCGGGACTGGCTACGAGCAGTACTTC	CASSRSGTGYEQYF
.	.	TRBV28	TRBJ2-3	TGTGCCAGCAGTCCTTGGGGCGGTACTAGCACAGATACGCAGTATTTT	CASSPWGGTSTDTQYF
.	once	TRBV6-6	TRBJ1-1	TGTGCCAGTACCTCAGGGGAATCTGAAGCTTTCTTT	CASTSGESEAFF
.	.	TRBV5-8	TRBJ1-3	TGTGCCAGCAGCCCCACCTTGCGAGGGACCATATATTTT	CASSPTLRGTIYF
TRBD2	few	TRBV5-1	TRBJ2-3	TGCGCCAGCGGGTGGAAGGGACTAGCCGGCACAGATACGCAGTATTTT	CASGWKGLAGTDTQYF
TRBD2	.	TRBV6-2/TRBV6-3	TRBJ2-2	TGTGCCAGCAGTACAGCGGGAGGAATTCGGGCCGGGGAGCTGTTTTTT	CASSTAGGIRAGELFF
.	.	TRBV19	TRBJ1-5	TGTGCCAGTAGCAAGCTCGATAGCAATCAGCCCCAGCATTTT	CASSKLDSNQPQHF
.	.	TRBV6-5	TRBJ2-5	TGTGCCGCAGGGGAAGAGACCCAGTACTTC	CAAGEETQYF
TRBD2	few	TRBV29-1	TRBJ2-7	TGCAGCGTTGTTCTCCCAGCGGGAGCGGGAGAGCAGTACTTC	CSVVLPAGAGEQYF
TRBD2	.	TRBV2	TRBJ2-1	TGTGCCAGCCGATTGGGACTAGGAGACTACTACAATGAGCAGTTCTTC	CASRLGLGDYYNEQFF
.	.	TRBV18	TRBJ2-7	TGTGCCAGCTCACCAGGGGAAACCTACGAGCAGTACTTC	CASSPGETYEQYF
.	.	TRBV9	TRBJ2-6	TGTGCCAGCAGCGTAGATCCCACACCGGGCTCTGGGGCCAACGTCCTGACTTTC	CASSVDPTPGSGANVLTF
.	.	TRBV28	TRBJ1-5	TGTGCCAGCAGCCGACAGGAACATCAGCCCCAGCATTTT	CASSRQEHQPQHF
.	.	TRBV3-1/TRBV3-2	TRBJ1-1	TGTGCCAGCAGCCAAGATTATGAGGTGAACACTGAAGCTTTCTTT	CASSQDYEVNTEAFF
TRBD2	.	TRBV19	TRBJ2-6	TGTGCCAGTAGTATAGGAGCGGGAGTCTCTGGGGCCAACGTCCTGACTTTC	CASSIGAGVSGANVLTF
.	.	TRBV7-8	TRBJ1-1	TGTGCCAGCAGCGTCGGGCGAAGGGGGAATGAAGCTTTCTTT	CASSVGRRGNEAFF
.	once	TRBV5-1	TRBJ2-1	TGCGCCAGCAGCTTGGGGGTAGTACGGGGGGCTAATGAGCAGTTCTTC	CASSLGVVRGANEQFF
.	.	TRBV7-9	TRBJ2-5	TGTGCCAGCAGCCCTCAATCCCCAGGGGCCGGGGAGACCCAGTACTTC	CASSPQSPGAGETQYF
TRBD2	.	TRBV9	TRBJ2-1	TGTGCCAGCGGGGCGGGGGGTAGGAACAATGAGCAGTTCTTC	CASGAGGRNNEQFF
TRBD1	once	TRBV28	TRBJ1-2	TGTGCCAGCAGTTTGGCGGGGTCCGACAGGGGTAGGGGCTACACCTTC	CASSLAGSDRGRGYTF
.	.	TRBV5-4	TRBJ2-6	TGTGCCAGCAGCCTTGGGGGCTCTGGGGCCAACGTCCTGACTTTC	CASSLGGSGANVLTF
.	.	TRBV5-6	TRBJ1-6	TGTGCCAGCAGCTTTCCGGGTTCAAATTCACCCCTCCACTTT	CASSFPGSNSPLHF
.	.	TRBV9	TRBJ1-6	TGTGCCAGCACCCCCCTTATCGCAGGGAATTCACCCCTCCACTTT	CASTPLIAGNSPLHF
TRBD2	.	TRBV2	TRBJ2-2	TGTGCCAGCAGTGAAGGGACTAGCGGGAACGCCGGGGAGCTGTTTTTT	CASSEGTSGNAGELFF